One sample yielded the 8 T cell receptor beta chains listed below, sequenced in a study of cytomegalovirus exposure and HLA in healthy donors. Vbeta (60) and Jbeta (13) primers were used in the PCR. TCRdb keeps only in-frame clones here, not all; method: immunoSEQ multiplex PCR. In the table there are about 160,000 clones, approximately 80% of which are singletons. The sequencing sample was made of PBMCs. All receptors derive from a young man in good health and CMV-seronegative.

The J gene is TRBJ1-1, the V gene TRBV30; D gene ambiguous. The CDR3 is 14 amino acids. In germline, CDR1 is GTSNPN, CDR2 SVGIG (reference sequence). The V gene lost 2 bases and the J gene lost 7 bases, with 17 bases spanning the gap. CDR3 sequence reads: CAWSYATHPSEAFF. The CDR3 DNA reads TGTGCCTGGAGTTATGCCACACATCCAAGTGAAGCTTTCTTT.

The chain combines TRBV6-1 with TRBJ2-7; 9 nucleotides align to TRBD2. With V trimmed by 7 bases and J by 0 bases, 4 bases remained unmatched. The CDR3 totals 14 residues. The germline V gene has CDR1 MNHNS and CDR2 SASEGT. The CDR3 DNA reads as TGTGCCAGCACTCCTAGCGGGATCTCCTACGAGCAGTACTTC. It specifies CASTPSGISYEQYF.

V and J are TRBV9 and TRBJ1-5; D gene ambiguous. Trimming left V 0 bases short and J 6 bases short, with 10 bases between. The germline V gene encodes CDR1 SGDLS and CDR2 YYNGEE. The CDR3 is 14 amino acids. The DNA of the CDR3 is TGTGCCAGCAGCGTAGATCCCCGAGGTCAGCCCCAGCATTTT. Translated: CASSVDPRGQPQHF.

The CDR3 bases are TGTGCCAGCTCACCTATTGCGGCAGGGGGCATAAACACCGGGGAGCTGTTTTTT. This gives the protein CASSPIAAGGINTGELFF. This chain joins TRBV18 and TRBJ2-2; 8 nucleotides agree with TRBD1. CDR3 length: 18 amino acids. Germline assignment: CDR1 KGHSH and CDR2 LQKENI. V shed 3 bases, J shed 2 bases, and the junction held 11 bases outside the gene matches.

This sequence joins TRBV27 and TRBJ2-3, with 7 bases lining up with TRBD2. The germline CDR1 and CDR2 sequences are MNHEY and SMNVEV (reference sequence). This CDR3 is 15 amino acids long. J was trimmed by 3 bases and V by 5 bases; bases with no gene match: 8. The chain's CDR3 is CASSPGTKRTDTQYF. DNA for the CDR3: TGTGCCAGCAGTCCGGGGACTAAAAGAACAGATACGCAGTATTTT.

The rearrangement links TRBV5-1 to TRBJ1-1, with 10 nucleotides matching TRBD1. The CDR3 consists of 15 residues. The germline V gene has CDR1 SGHRS and CDR2 YFSETQ. Unmatched junction bases numbered 3, after V lost 2 bases and J lost 2 bases. The CDR3 region is CASSLGTGVNTEAFF. CDR3 bases: TGCGCCAGCAGCTTAGGGACAGGGGTAAACACTGAAGCTTTCTTT.

The V gene is TRBV6-5, the J gene TRBJ2-5; 9 nucleotides align to TRBD1. V shed 10 bases and J 0 bases; nucleotides not matched to a gene: 6. This CDR3 contains 14 residues. Germline CDR1 and CDR2: MNHEY and SVGAGI. Here the CDR3 reads CATGTGLYQETQYF. The DNA of the CDR3 is TGTGCCACCGGGACAGGGCTTTACCAAGAGACCCAGTACTTC.

The chain links TRBV2 to TRBJ2-5; maybe TRBD1 (6 bases). Germline CDR1 and CDR2: SNHLY and FYNNEI. Trimming took off 10 bases at V and 5 bases at J, with 17 bases between the two ends. The CDR3 consists of 13 residues. The CDR3 loop is CANTGIFMETQYF. The CDR3 DNA sequence: TGTGCCAATACAGGGATATTCATGGAGACCCAGTACTTC. The full variable domain, rest sourced from reference TRBV2 and TRBJ2-5, is EPEVTQTPSHQVTQMGQEVILRCVPISNHLYFYWYRQILGQKVEFLVSFYNNEISEKSEIFDDQFSVERPDGSNFTLKIRSTKLEDSAMYFCANTGIFMETQYFGPGTRLLVL.